This T cell receptor (beta chain) was sequenced during a study of blood T cell repertoires in COVID-19. The overall study: Sources were T cells, B-cell-depleted T cells, or PBMCs; the material itself was cDNA or gDNA.

Trimming took off 8 bases at V and 2 bases at J, with 14 bases between the two ends. The CDR3 has 14 residues. Germline V gives CDR1 SNHLY, CDR2 FYNNEI. Some clones are missing from TCRdb's copy, which holds only in-frame ones; the method was immunoSEQ multiplex PCR. Of 250,000 to 300,000 clones listed, 81% were seen once; the top ten hold around 2.9%. The source of this sequence is a woman between 55 and 75 years old with active or convalescent COVID-19. The chain has TRBV2 and TRBJ2-3; D not resolved. Sample: peripheral blood. Written as DNA, the CDR3 is TGTGCCAGCCTCCTCCATACTTACACAGATACGCAGTATTTT. Its translation is CASLLHTYTDTQYF.